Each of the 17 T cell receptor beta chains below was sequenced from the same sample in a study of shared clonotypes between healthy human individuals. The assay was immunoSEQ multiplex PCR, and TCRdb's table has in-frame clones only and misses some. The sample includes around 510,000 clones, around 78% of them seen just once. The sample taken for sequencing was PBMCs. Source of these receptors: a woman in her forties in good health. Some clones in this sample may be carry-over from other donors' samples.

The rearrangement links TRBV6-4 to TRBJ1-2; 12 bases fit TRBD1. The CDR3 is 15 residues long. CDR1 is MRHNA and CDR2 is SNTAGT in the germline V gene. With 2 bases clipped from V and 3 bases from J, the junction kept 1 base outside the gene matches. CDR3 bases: TGTGCCAGCAGTGACGGGACAGGGGGCGACTATGGCTACACCTTC. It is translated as CASSDGTGGDYGYTF.

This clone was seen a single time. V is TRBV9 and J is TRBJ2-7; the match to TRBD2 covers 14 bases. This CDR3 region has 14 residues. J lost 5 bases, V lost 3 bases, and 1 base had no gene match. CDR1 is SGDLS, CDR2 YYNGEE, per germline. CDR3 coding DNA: TGTGCCAGCAGCGGGGGACTAGCGGGAGACGAGCAGTACTTC. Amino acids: CASSGGLAGDEQYF.

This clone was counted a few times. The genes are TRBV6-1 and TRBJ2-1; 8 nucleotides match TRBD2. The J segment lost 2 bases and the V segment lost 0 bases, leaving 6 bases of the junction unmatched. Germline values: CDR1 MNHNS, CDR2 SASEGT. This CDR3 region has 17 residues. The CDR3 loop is CASSEAPLADPYNEQFF. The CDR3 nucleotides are TGTGCCAGCAGTGAAGCCCCACTAGCGGACCCCTACAATGAGCAGTTCTTC.

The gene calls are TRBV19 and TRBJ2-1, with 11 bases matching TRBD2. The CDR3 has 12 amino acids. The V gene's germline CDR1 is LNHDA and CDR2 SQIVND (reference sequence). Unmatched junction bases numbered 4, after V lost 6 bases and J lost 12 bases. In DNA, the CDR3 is TGTGCCAGTAGGGTAGCGGGAGGGCCGCAGTTCTTC. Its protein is CASRVAGGPQFF. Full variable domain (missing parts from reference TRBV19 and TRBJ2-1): DGGITQSPKYLFRKEGQNVTLSCEQNLNHDAMYWYRQDPGQGLRLIYYSQIVNDFQKGDIAEGYSVSREKKESFPLTVTSAQKNPTAFYLCASRVAGGPQFFGPGTRLTVL.

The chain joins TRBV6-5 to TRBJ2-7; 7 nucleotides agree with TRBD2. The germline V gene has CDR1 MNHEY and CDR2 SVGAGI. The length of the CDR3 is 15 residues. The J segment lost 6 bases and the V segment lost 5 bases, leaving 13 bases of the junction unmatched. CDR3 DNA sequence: TGTGCCAGCAGTCAACCAGCGGGACGTCTCGCCGAGCAGTACTTC. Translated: CASSQPAGRLAEQYF.

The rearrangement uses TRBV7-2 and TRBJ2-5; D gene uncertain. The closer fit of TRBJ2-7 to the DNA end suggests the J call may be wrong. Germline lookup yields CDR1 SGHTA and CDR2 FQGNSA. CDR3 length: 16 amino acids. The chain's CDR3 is CASSLISGGPFYEQYF. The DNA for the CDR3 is TGTGCCAGCAGCTTAATTTCGGGCGGCCCTTTTTACGAGCAGTACTTC.

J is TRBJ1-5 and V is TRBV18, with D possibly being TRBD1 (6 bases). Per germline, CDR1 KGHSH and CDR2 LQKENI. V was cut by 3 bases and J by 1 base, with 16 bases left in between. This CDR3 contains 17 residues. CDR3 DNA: TGTGCCAGCTCACCCTCCAGGGGAGGTGGCAGCAATCAGCCCCAGCATTTT. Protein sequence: CASSPSRGGGSNQPQHF.

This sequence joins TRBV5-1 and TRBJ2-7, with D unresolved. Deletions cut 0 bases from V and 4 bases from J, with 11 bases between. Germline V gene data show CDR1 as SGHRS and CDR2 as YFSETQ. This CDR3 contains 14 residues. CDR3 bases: TGCGCCAGCAGCTTGGAGGCAAGGTCGTACGAGCAGTACTTC. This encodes CASSLEARSYEQYF.

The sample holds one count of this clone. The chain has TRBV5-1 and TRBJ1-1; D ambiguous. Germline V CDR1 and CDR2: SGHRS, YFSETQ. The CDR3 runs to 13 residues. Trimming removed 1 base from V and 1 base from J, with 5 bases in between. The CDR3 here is CASSLWRNTEAFF. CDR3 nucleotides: TGCGCCAGCAGCTTGTGGAGGAACACTGAAGCTTTCTTT.

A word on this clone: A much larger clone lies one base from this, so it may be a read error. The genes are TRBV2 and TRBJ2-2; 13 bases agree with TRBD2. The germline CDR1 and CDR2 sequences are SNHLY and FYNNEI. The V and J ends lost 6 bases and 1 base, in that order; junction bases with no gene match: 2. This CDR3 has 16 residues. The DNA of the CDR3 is TGTGCCAGCAGCCGACTAGCGGGAGGGAACACCGGGGAGCTGTTTTTT. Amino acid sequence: CASSRLAGGNTGELFF. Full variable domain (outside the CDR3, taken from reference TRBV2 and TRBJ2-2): EPEVTQTPSHQVTQMGQEVILRCVPISNHLYFYWYRQILGQKVEFLVSFYNNEISEKSEIFDDQFSVERPDGSNFTLKIRSTKLEDSAMYFCASSRLAGGNTGELFFGEGSRLTVL.

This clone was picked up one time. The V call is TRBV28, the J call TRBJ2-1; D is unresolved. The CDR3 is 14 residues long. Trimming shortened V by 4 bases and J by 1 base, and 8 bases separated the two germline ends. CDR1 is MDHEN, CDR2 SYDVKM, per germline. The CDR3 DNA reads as TGTGCCAGCAGTTCCCAGAGGTCCTACAATGAGCAGTTCTTC. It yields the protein CASSSQRSYNEQFF.

The CDR3 region has the DNA TGTGCCAGCAGCTCCAGGGGCGGGGATGAAAAACTGTTTTTT. Its protein is CASSSRGGDEKLFF. The chain joins TRBV6-6 to TRBJ1-4; D is perhaps TRBD1 (6 bases). Germline CDR1 MNHNY, CDR2 SVGAGI (reference sequence). V was trimmed by 6 bases and J by 6 bases, leaving 14 bases between them. The CDR3 length is 14 residues.

The DNA for the CDR3 is TGTGCCAGCAGCGTGGGACCGTTCCACGAGCAGTACTTC. It encodes CASSVGPFHEQYF. The chain has TRBV7-2 and TRBJ2-7; perhaps D is TRBD1 or TRBD2 (5 bases each). This CDR3 has 13 amino acids. V lost 5 bases to trimming and J lost 5 bases, with 13 bases between them. Germline V gives CDR1 SGHTA, CDR2 FQGNSA. The full variable domain, with the rest looked up from reference TRBV7-2 and TRBJ2-7, is GAGVSQSPSNKVTEKGKDVELRCDPISGHTALYWYRQSLGQGLEFLIYFQGNSAPDKSGLPSDRFSAERTGGSVSTLTIQRTQQEDSAVYLCASSVGPFHEQYFGPGTRLTVT.

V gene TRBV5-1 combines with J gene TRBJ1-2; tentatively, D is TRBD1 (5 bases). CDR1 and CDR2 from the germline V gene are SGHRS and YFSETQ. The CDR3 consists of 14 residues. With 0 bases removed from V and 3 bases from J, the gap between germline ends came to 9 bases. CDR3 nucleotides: TGCGCCAGCAGCTTGGAGGGGACGTACTATGGCTACACCTTC. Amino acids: CASSLEGTYYGYTF.

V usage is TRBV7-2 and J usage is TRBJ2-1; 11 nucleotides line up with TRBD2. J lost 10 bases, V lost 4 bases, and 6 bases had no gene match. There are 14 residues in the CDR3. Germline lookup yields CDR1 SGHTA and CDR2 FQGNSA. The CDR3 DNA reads TGTGCCAGCAGCTCGGGACTAGCGGAGCAGGAGCAGTTCTTC. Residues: CASSSGLAEQEQFF.

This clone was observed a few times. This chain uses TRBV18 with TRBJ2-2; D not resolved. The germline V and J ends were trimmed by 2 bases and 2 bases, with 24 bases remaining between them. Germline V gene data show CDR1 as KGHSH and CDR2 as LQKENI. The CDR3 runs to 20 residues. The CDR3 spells CASSPVTTYLQNTNTGELFF. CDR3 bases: TGTGCCAGCTCACCAGTAACAACCTATTTACAGAATACTAACACCGGGGAGCTGTTTTTT.

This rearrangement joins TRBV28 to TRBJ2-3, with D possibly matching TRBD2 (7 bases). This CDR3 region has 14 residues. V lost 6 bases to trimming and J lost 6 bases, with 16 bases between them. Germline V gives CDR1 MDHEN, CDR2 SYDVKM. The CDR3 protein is CASRGGGAADTQYF. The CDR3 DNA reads TGTGCCAGCAGAGGGGGAGGGGCGGCTGATACGCAGTATTTT.